This T cell receptor beta chain was sequenced in a study of PD-L1 blockade in urothelial cancer. Libraries were prepared by immunoSEQ multiplex PCR; TCRdb keeps only in-frame clonotypes and omits some of them. The sample lists 95,000 or so clones; around nine tenths were seen once. Time point: pretreatment peripheral blood. Trimming cost V 3 bases and J 4 bases; bases outside gene matches: 5. CDR3 length: 15 residues. Germline CDR1 MDHEN, CDR2 SYDVKM. Source: PBMCs, taken around atezolizumab (anti-PD-L1) treatment. V usage is TRBV28 and J usage is TRBJ2-7, with 11 bases lining up with TRBD1. The receptor's source is a man between 60 and 75 years old with urothelial cancer. As DNA, the CDR3 is TGTGCCAGCAGTTTTAGGGGGACAGGGGGATACGAGCAGTACTTC. Protein product: CASSFRGTGGYEQYF.